In this sample, the clone carrying this T cell receptor (beta chain) turned up a few times. What it recognizes is unknown. The data originate from a study of blood T cells in healthy people across ages. Study background: About one barcoded beta molecule per two T cells came from capture by template switching. Study observations and caveats: The CMV status of each donor remained undetermined, and this could have confounded shifts in expanded clonotypes.

Primed by a sample-barcoded 5' primer and a J-beta primer mix, a second PCR proceeded for 7 to 11 cycles. The authors tagged each cDNA molecule using a template-switch adaptor with 12 random nucleotides. TCRdb itself ran the 5' RACE reads through MiXCR, one entry per CDR3 protein. The sample has about 2 million distinct CDR3 sequences; about 50% are singletons. The sample consisted of blood. The source is a woman aged 40 to 55 in good health.

The CDR3 here is CASSYGVKDEQFF. CDR3 nucleotide sequence: TGTGCCAGCAGTTACGGGGTTAAGGATGAGCAGTTCTTC. V gene TRBV12-3 or TRBV12-4 combines with J gene TRBJ2-1; TRBD2 might be the D (5 bases). Trimming cost V 4 bases and J 8 bases, with 12 bases left between them. The CDR3 has 13 residues.